These T cell receptor beta chains were read from a single sample in a study of cytomegalovirus exposure and HLA in healthy donors. The protocol was immunoSEQ multiplex PCR, while the TCRdb copy is restricted to in-frame clones and leaves out a portion. The table has some 100,000 clones, about 70% seen once. Sequencing was performed on PBMCs. The origin of the receptors is a human donor in good health. CDR3s include the opening cysteine and the closing phenylalanine or tryptophan. A D gene is named only where the DNA matches it firmly. Size is stated for part of the rows, as once, few or many counts, or as a class when the clone is expanded.

V gene: TRBV6-1
J gene: TRBJ2-5
D gene: NA
clone size: NA
CDR3 protein: CASSANSLQETQYF
CDR3 DNA: TGTGCCAGCAGCGCGAACAGCCTCCAAGAGACCCAGTACTTC

V gene: TRBV4-1
J gene: TRBJ2-1
D gene: TRBD2
clone size: NA
CDR3 protein: CASSRGLVVDEQFF
CDR3 DNA: TGCGCCAGCAGCCGAGGACTAGTCGTCGATGAGCAGTTCTTC

V gene: TRBV28
J gene: TRBJ2-2
D gene: NA
clone size: NA
CDR3 protein: CASSLLNTNTGELFF
CDR3 DNA: TGTGCCAGCAGTTTATTGAACACGAACACCGGGGAGCTGTTTTTT

V gene: TRBV5-4
J gene: TRBJ1-2
D gene: TRBD1
clone size: NA
CDR3 protein: CASRTGTGSYGYTF
CDR3 DNA: TGTGCCAGCAGGACCGGGACAGGGAGCTATGGCTACACCTTC

V gene: TRBV5-4
J gene: TRBJ2-7
D gene: NA
clone size: NA
CDR3 protein: CASSSASSGSWYEQYF
CDR3 DNA: TGTGCCAGCAGCTCGGCTTCGTCAGGGTCTTGGTACGAGCAGTACTTC

V gene: TRBV19
J gene: TRBJ2-3
D gene: NA
clone size: NA
CDR3 protein: CASSMTLGTQYF
CDR3 DNA: TGTGCCAGTAGTATGACTCTCGGAACGCAGTATTTT

V gene: TRBV5-1
J gene: TRBJ2-3
D gene: NA
clone size: few
CDR3 protein: CASRDVQGRGATDTQYF
CDR3 DNA: TGCGCCAGCAGGGACGTACAGGGACGAGGAGCCACAGATACGCAGTATTTT

V gene: TRBV6-1
J gene: TRBJ1-1
D gene: NA
clone size: NA
CDR3 protein: CASSARGENTEAFF
CDR3 DNA: TGTGCCAGCAGCGCACGCGGGGAGAACACTGAAGCTTTCTTT

V gene: TRBV25-1
J gene: TRBJ2-1
D gene: TRBD2
clone size: once
CDR3 protein: CASRIAGGDNEQFF
CDR3 DNA: TGTGCCAGCAGAATAGCGGGAGGAGACAATGAGCAGTTCTTC

V gene: TRBV9
J gene: TRBJ2-1
D gene: NA
clone size: NA
CDR3 protein: CASSVGQAGSDEQFF
CDR3 DNA: TGTGCCAGCAGCGTAGGGCAGGCCGGCTCGGATGAGCAGTTCTTC

V gene: TRBV6-1
J gene: TRBJ2-1
D gene: TRBD1
clone size: NA
CDR3 protein: CASSARTGQDEQFF
CDR3 DNA: TGTGCCAGCAGTGCCCGGACAGGGCAGGATGAGCAGTTCTTC

V gene: TRBV10-3
J gene: TRBJ2-3
D gene: TRBD2
clone size: NA
CDR3 protein: CAISDPGGYTDTQYF
CDR3 DNA: TGTGCCATCAGTGACCCGGGGGGGTACACAGATACGCAGTATTTT

V gene: TRBV29-1
J gene: TRBJ2-6
D gene: NA
clone size: NA
CDR3 protein: CSVRISGANVLTF
CDR3 DNA: TGCAGCGTGAGGATATCTGGGGCCAACGTCCTGACTTTC

V gene: TRBV29-1
J gene: TRBJ2-3
D gene: TRBD2
clone size: NA
CDR3 protein: CSVPGTSFTDTQYF
CDR3 DNA: TGCAGCGTTCCCGGGACTAGCTTCACAGATACGCAGTATTTT

V gene: TRBV6-5
J gene: TRBJ1-5
D gene: TRBD1
clone size: NA
CDR3 protein: CARQGAYQPQHF
CDR3 DNA: TGTGCTAGACAGGGGGCCTATCAGCCCCAGCATTTT

V gene: TRBV18
J gene: TRBJ2-7
D gene: NA
clone size: NA
CDR3 protein: CASSPRRAEQYF
CDR3 DNA: TGTGCCAGCTCACCGAGGAGAGCCGAGCAGTACTTC

V gene: TRBV28
J gene: TRBJ1-1
D gene: NA
clone size: NA
CDR3 protein: CASSLSYRTEAFF
CDR3 DNA: TGTGCCAGCAGTTTATCCTATCGAACTGAAGCTTTCTTT

V gene: TRBV5-6
J gene: TRBJ2-7
D gene: TRBD2
clone size: few
CDR3 protein: CASSLRGTSGDNRSYEQYF
CDR3 DNA: TGTGCCAGCAGCTTGAGGGGGACTAGCGGGGATAATAGGAGCTACGAGCAGTACTTC

V gene: TRBV28
J gene: TRBJ1-1
D gene: TRBD1
clone size: NA
CDR3 protein: CASRLGLKGQGVTEAFF
CDR3 DNA: TGTGCCAGCAGGTTAGGGCTTAAGGGACAGGGGGTGACTGAAGCTTTCTTT

V gene: TRBV18
J gene: TRBJ1-2
D gene: NA
clone size: NA
CDR3 protein: CASSKTAIANYGYTF
CDR3 DNA: TGTGCCAGCTCAAAGACAGCCATAGCTAACTATGGCTACACCTTC

V gene: TRBV5-8
J gene: TRBJ1-5
D gene: TRBD1
clone size: few
CDR3 protein: CASSKGQSYNQPQHF
CDR3 DNA: TGTGCCAGCAGCAAGGGACAGTCCTACAATCAGCCCCAGCATTTT

V gene: TRBV30
J gene: TRBJ2-2
D gene: NA
clone size: NA
CDR3 protein: CAWTPGTHNTGELFF
CDR3 DNA: TGTGCCTGGACCCCCGGGACACACAACACCGGGGAGCTGTTTTTT

V gene: TRBV28
J gene: TRBJ1-4
D gene: NA
clone size: NA
CDR3 protein: CASGPGGTTNEKLFF
CDR3 DNA: TGTGCCAGCGGCCCCGGGGGTACAACTAATGAAAAACTGTTTTTT

V gene: TRBV5-4
J gene: TRBJ2-7
D gene: NA
clone size: NA
CDR3 protein: CASRGGSEQYF
CDR3 DNA: TGTGCCAGCAGGGGAGGCTCGGAGCAGTACTTC

V gene: TRBV19
J gene: TRBJ2-3
D gene: NA
clone size: NA
CDR3 protein: CASSIDRGATSTDTQYF
CDR3 DNA: TGTGCCAGTAGTATAGATCGGGGAGCAACTAGCACAGATACGCAGTATTTT

V gene: TRBV11-2
J gene: TRBJ2-5
D gene: TRBD2
clone size: few
CDR3 protein: CASSSIARVGREGRETQYF
CDR3 DNA: TGTGCCAGCAGCTCGATAGCGAGGGTGGGACGGGAGGGCCGGGAGACCCAGTACTTC

V gene: TRBV19
J gene: TRBJ1-1
D gene: NA
clone size: once
CDR3 protein: CASRTPSRMNTEAFF
CDR3 DNA: TGTGCCAGTAGGACTCCGTCTAGGATGAACACTGAAGCTTTCTTT

V gene: TRBV13
J gene: TRBJ2-1
D gene: TRBD2
clone size: once
CDR3 protein: CASSLAAIPGLAGGEQFF
CDR3 DNA: TGTGCCAGCAGCTTAGCCGCGATCCCGGGACTAGCGGGAGGTGAGCAGTTCTTC

V gene: TRBV9
J gene: TRBJ2-5
D gene: TRBD1
clone size: NA
CDR3 protein: CASSASGGSGQETQYF
CDR3 DNA: TGTGCCAGCAGCGCCTCAGGGGGCTCTGGCCAAGAGACCCAGTACTTC

V gene: TRBV30
J gene: TRBJ1-3
D gene: NA
clone size: once
CDR3 protein: CAWRNTGNTIYF
CDR3 DNA: TGTGCCTGGAGAAATACAGGAAACACCATATATTTT

V gene: TRBV11-2
J gene: TRBJ1-5
D gene: TRBD1
clone size: few
CDR3 protein: CASSLDRDQPQHF
CDR3 DNA: TGTGCCAGCAGCCTGGACAGGGATCAGCCCCAGCATTTT